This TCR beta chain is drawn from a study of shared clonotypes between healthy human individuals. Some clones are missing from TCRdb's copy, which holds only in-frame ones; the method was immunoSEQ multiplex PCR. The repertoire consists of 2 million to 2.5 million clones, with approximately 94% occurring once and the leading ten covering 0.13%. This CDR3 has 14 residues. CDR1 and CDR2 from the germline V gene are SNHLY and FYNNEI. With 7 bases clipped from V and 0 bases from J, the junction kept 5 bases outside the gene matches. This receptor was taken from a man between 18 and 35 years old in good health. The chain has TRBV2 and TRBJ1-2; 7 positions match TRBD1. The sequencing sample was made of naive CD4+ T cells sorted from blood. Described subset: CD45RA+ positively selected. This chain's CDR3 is CASNGQASNYGYTF. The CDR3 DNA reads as TGTGCCAGCAATGGACAGGCCTCTAACTATGGCTACACCTTC.